The 12 T cell receptor beta chains below come from one sample, sequenced in a study of identical twins. MiXCR was run by TCRdb on the 5' RACE reads, yielding one entry per CDR3 protein. The table includes 450,000 to 600,000 distinct CDR3 sequences, 20% to 25% detected once. These records were also assigned to another study, of yellow fever vaccine responses in identical twins.

The specimen sequenced was CD4+ T cells sorted from blood. The origin of the receptors is a woman between 18 and 30 years old in good health.

This clonotype came up a few times. J is TRBJ1-1 and V is TRBV18; a weak D match, TRBD1 (5 bases). V lost 3 bases, J lost 7 bases, and 9 bases lay in between. Germline V CDR1 and CDR2: KGHSH, LQKENI. The CDR3 totals 12 residues. The CDR3 loop is CASSPSQVEAFF. Written as DNA, the CDR3 is TGTGCCAGCTCACCGTCACAGGTTGAAGCTTTCTTT.

This clonotype has only a few counts. This sequence joins TRBV5-1 and TRBJ2-1; 15 bases line up with TRBD2. The CDR3 runs 19 residues. Looked up from germline, CDR1 is SGHRS and CDR2 is YFSETQ. V shed 0 bases and J 0 bases; nucleotides not matched to a gene: 4. The CDR3 region is CASSLVGLAGGSSYNEQFF. In DNA, the CDR3 is TGCGCCAGCAGCTTGGTGGGACTAGCGGGGGGAAGCTCCTACAATGAGCAGTTCTTC.

The chain has TRBV7-8 and TRBJ2-2; 13 bases match TRBD2. There are 18 residues in the CDR3. V shed 5 bases, J shed 1 base, and the junction held 7 bases outside the gene matches. Germline V lookup: CDR1 SGHVS, CDR2 FQNEAQ. The CDR3 here is CASSTLAGGPGNTGELFF. Written as DNA, the CDR3 is TGTGCCAGCAGCACACTAGCGGGAGGGCCCGGGAACACCGGGGAGCTGTTTTTT.

The chain combines TRBV10-3 with TRBJ2-7, with TRBD1 as a possible D gene (6 bases). The germline CDR1 and CDR2 sequences are ENHRY and SYGVKD. V was pared by 3 bases and J by 5 bases, with 17 bases between. The CDR3 extends over 15 amino acids. The CDR3 sequence is CAISDSRGDINEQYF. CDR3 DNA: TGTGCCATCAGTGACTCCCGTGGGGACATCAACGAGCAGTACTTC.

The CDR3 DNA sequence: TGCAGCGTAAGGACAGGGGTCGGAGGAGATACGCAGTATTTT. Protein: CSVRTGVGGDTQYF. The chain carries TRBV29-1 and TRBJ2-3; TRBD1 aligns across 9 bases. Germline CDR1 reads SQVTM; CDR2 reads ANQGSEA. Trimming at V came to 6 bases and at J to 5 bases, leaving 9 bases not matched to a gene. The CDR3 spans 14 residues.

V usage is TRBV19 and J usage is TRBJ1-5; D is unresolved. Germline V CDR1 and CDR2: LNHDA, SQIVND (reference sequence). This CDR3 is built from 14 residues. Trimming removed 3 bases from V and 9 bases from J, with 15 bases in between. The CDR3 is CASSMGLSGRPQHF. DNA for the CDR3: TGTGCCAGTAGTATGGGCCTTTCAGGTCGGCCCCAGCATTTT.

This clonotype was seen only a few times. V gene TRBV6-1 combines with J gene TRBJ2-1; TRBD2 might be the D (6 bases). This CDR3 region has 15 residues. V lost 7 bases and J 0 bases, leaving 13 bases between the germline ends. Looked up from germline, CDR1 is MNHNS and CDR2 is SASEGT. The CDR3 here is CASKRAGTSYNEQFF. The CDR3 bases are TGTGCCAGCAAAAGAGCGGGTACCTCCTACAATGAGCAGTTCTTC.

This clonotype occurred a few times. The chain carries TRBV20-1 and TRBJ2-3; D may be TRBD2 (6 bases). This CDR3 is 15 amino acids long. CDR1 and CDR2 (germline): DFQATT, SNEGSKA (reference sequence). Trimming stripped 1 base from V and 2 bases from J, with 13 bases between. The CDR3 loop is CSARGIAVPTDTQYF. The CDR3 DNA reads TGCAGTGCTAGAGGCATAGCGGTACCCACAGATACGCAGTATTTT.

This clonotype was observed many times. V gene TRBV9 combines with J gene TRBJ2-2, with 11 positions matching TRBD2. CDR3 size: 16 residues. The germline gives CDR1 SGDLS, CDR2 YYNGEE. The J segment lost 5 bases and the V segment lost 0 bases, leaving 3 bases of the junction unmatched. CDR3 protein: CASSVGASGGTGELFF. In nucleotides, the CDR3 is TGTGCCAGCAGCGTAGGAGCTAGCGGGGGGACCGGGGAGCTGTTTTTT.

This clonotype was seen only a few times. The CDR3 DNA is TGTGCCAGCAGCCCTAGACAGGGGGGTACCACAGATACGCAGTATTTT. Its protein is CASSPRQGGTTDTQYF. The J gene is TRBJ2-3, the V gene TRBV7-8, with 9 nucleotides matching TRBD1. This CDR3 is built from 16 residues. Per germline, CDR1 SGHVS and CDR2 FQNEAQ. The V gene end was trimmed by 5 bases and the J gene end by 2 bases; junction bases not matched to a gene: 8.

The chain joins TRBV9 to TRBJ2-1, with D hard to call. The germline V gene encodes CDR1 SGDLS and CDR2 YYNGEE. Trimming removed 6 bases from V and 7 bases from J, with 17 bases in between. This CDR3 spans 14 amino acids. The CDR3 loop is CASTAWSLSNEQFF. As DNA, the CDR3 is TGTGCCAGCACCGCGTGGTCTCTTTCTAATGAGCAGTTCTTC.

This chain connects TRBV12-3 or TRBV12-4 to TRBJ2-2; TRBD1 aligns across 9 bases. CDR3 length: 15 amino acids. The V gene end was trimmed by 5 bases and the J gene end by 5 bases; junction bases not matched to a gene: 6. The CDR3 nucleotides read TGTGCCAGCAGTAAGGGACAGGGAAGGACCGGGGAGCTGTTTTTT. Translating gives CASSKGQGRTGELFF.